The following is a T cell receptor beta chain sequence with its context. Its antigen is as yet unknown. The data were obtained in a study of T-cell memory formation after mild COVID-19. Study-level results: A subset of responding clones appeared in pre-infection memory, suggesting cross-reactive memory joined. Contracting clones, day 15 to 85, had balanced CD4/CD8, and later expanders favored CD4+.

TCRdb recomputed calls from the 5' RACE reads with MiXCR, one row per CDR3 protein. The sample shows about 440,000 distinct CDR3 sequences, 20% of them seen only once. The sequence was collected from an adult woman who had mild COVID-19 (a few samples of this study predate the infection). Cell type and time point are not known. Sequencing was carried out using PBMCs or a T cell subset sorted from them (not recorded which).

CDR3 DNA sequence: TGTGCCAGCAGCTCCGTGGACAGGGGCTACAATGAGCAGTTCTTC. Encoded protein: CASSSVDRGYNEQFF. The rearrangement links TRBV5-4 to TRBJ2-1; 9 nucleotides match TRBD1. Germline-derived CDR1 and CDR2 are SGHNT and YYREEE (reference sequence). The CDR3 has 15 residues. The V segment lost 3 bases and the J segment 3 bases; nucleotides outside the gene matches: 4.